A single sample is the source of the 26 T cell receptor beta chains below, sequenced in a study of blood T cell repertoires in COVID-19. Using immunoSEQ multiplex PCR, the repertoire was profiled, and TCRdb retains in-frame clones only, with some absent. The sample yields tens of thousands of clones, 88% seen once. The material sequenced was peripheral blood. The receptors stem from a man aged 55 to 69 with active COVID-19.

This CDR3 reads CASSRTSGSYEQYF. The DNA of the CDR3 is TGTGCCAGTAGCCGGACTAGCGGGAGCTACGAGCAGTACTTC. The chain uses TRBV19 and TRBJ2-7; 13 bases match TRBD2. Germline lookup yields CDR1 LNHDA and CDR2 SQIVND (reference sequence). The CDR3 has 14 amino acids. V lost 6 bases to trimming and J lost 3 bases; unmatched junction nucleotides: 2.

This clone appeared a single time. The V and J genes are TRBV27 and TRBJ1-4; 8 positions match TRBD1. Losses at the gene ends were 5 bases for V and 6 bases for J; bases not matched to a gene: 20. This CDR3 is built from 19 residues. Germline CDR1 is MNHEY and CDR2 is SMNVEV (reference sequence). The CDR3: CASSPGAGTGLLKDEKLFF. The CDR3 nucleotides read TGTGCCAGCAGTCCTGGGGCCGGGACAGGTCTCCTCAAGGATGAAAAACTGTTTTTT. The full variable domain, in which reference TRBV27 and TRBJ1-4 provide the parts outside the CDR3, is EAQVTQNPRYLITVTGKKLTVTCSQNMNHEYMSWYRQDPGLGLRQIYYSMNVEVTDKGDVPEGYKVSRKEKRNFPLILESPSPNQTSLYFCASSPGAGTGLLKDEKLFFGSGTQLSVL.

This chain joins TRBV5-4 and TRBJ2-7; TRBD2 matches at 8 bases. V shed 2 bases and J 5 bases; nucleotides not matched to a gene: 9. Per the germline V gene, CDR1 is SGHNT and CDR2 is YYREEE (reference sequence). The CDR3 contains 15 residues. The CDR3 DNA reads TGTGCCAGCAGCTTTGGGAGCGGGAGTCGTAACGAGCAGTACTTC. Translating gives CASSFGSGSRNEQYF.

This clone appeared once. The V call is TRBV7-9, the J call TRBJ2-7; no firm D call. This CDR3 comprises 12 residues. Germline CDR1 is SEHNR and CDR2 is FQNEAQ (reference sequence). Trimming took 4 bases from V and 0 from J, leaving 4 bases between them. The CDR3: CASSSSSYEQYF. Here the CDR3 DNA reads TGTGCCAGCAGCTCATCCTCCTACGAGCAGTACTTC.

This clone was seen just once. The chain's CDR3 is CASSYSDRDYEQYF. In nucleotides, the CDR3 is TGTGCCAGCAGTTACTCGGACAGGGACTACGAGCAGTACTTC. The gene calls are TRBV27 and TRBJ2-7; 8 bases are a match to TRBD1. The CDR3 runs 14 residues. Trimming removed 4 bases from V and 3 bases from J; junction bases left unmatched: 5. The germline gives CDR1 MNHEY, CDR2 SMNVEV (reference sequence).

The genes are TRBV7-9 and TRBJ2-1; TRBD2 aligns across 8 bases. CDR3 size: 16 residues. The V gene's germline CDR1 is SEHNR and CDR2 FQNEAQ (reference sequence). The V and J ends lost 5 bases and 5 bases, in that order; junction bases with no gene match: 11. The CDR3, as DNA: TGTGCCAGCAGCCGAAGCGGGAGTAGTTGGGACAATGAGCAGTTCTTC. Its translation is CASSRSGSSWDNEQFF.

For the CDR3, the DNA is TGTGCCAGCAGCTTAAATGGGCAGGGGGCTCCCCTAACCGGGGAGCTGTTTTTT. Translating it yields CASSLNGQGAPLTGELFF. J is TRBJ2-2 and V is TRBV7-3, with 8 bases matching TRBD1. Germline V CDR1 and CDR2: SGHTA, FQGTGA. The ends lost 1 base at V and 5 bases at J; junction bases unmatched: 12. The length of the CDR3 is 18 residues.

The V gene is TRBV2, the J gene TRBJ2-5; D is possibly TRBD2 (5 bases). Trimming shortened V by 5 bases and J by 3 bases, and 13 bases separated the two germline ends. From germline, CDR1 is SNHLY and CDR2 FYNNEI. CDR3 length equals 14 residues. The CDR3 DNA reads TGTGCCAGCAGTCCCGGCGGGTTCGAAGAGACCCAGTACTTC. Translated, it gives CASSPGGFEETQYF.

The chain links TRBV4-2 to TRBJ2-1; 11 bases align to TRBD1. Per germline, CDR1 LGHNA and CDR2 YNFKEQ. Trimming removed 3 bases from V and 8 bases from J; junction bases left unmatched: 3. CDR3 length: 14 amino acids. The CDR3 DNA is TGTGCCAGCAGCCAGGGGGACAGGGGGGATGAGCAGTTCTTC. Translation: CASSQGDRGDEQFF.

This sequence joins TRBV19 and TRBJ1-1; perhaps TRBD1 as D (6 bases). This CDR3 has 14 residues. Germline CDR1 is LNHDA and CDR2 is SQIVND (reference sequence). V shed 6 bases and J shed 4 bases, with 15 bases lying between them. The DNA of the CDR3 is TGTGCCAGTAGCCCTCAGGGGTTGGGCACTGAAGCTTTCTTT. The encoded protein is CASSPQGLGTEAFF.

The gene calls are TRBV6-2 or TRBV6-3 and TRBJ1-2; maybe TRBD1 (6 bases). This CDR3 contains 14 residues. V dropped 4 bases and J dropped 0 bases, with 9 bases sitting between them. The germline V gene encodes CDR1 MNHEY and CDR2 SVGEGT. The CDR3 region has the DNA TGTGCCAGCAGTTCGCGACAGGCTAACTATGGCTACACCTTC. It yields the protein CASSSRQANYGYTF.

V is TRBV6-2 or TRBV6-3 and J is TRBJ2-7; 10 bases agree with TRBD2. The ends lost 0 bases at V and 1 base at J; junction bases unmatched: 6. The length of the CDR3 is 17 residues. Germline V CDR1 and CDR2: MNHEY, SVGEGT. The CDR3, as DNA: TGTGCCAGCAGTTACTCGATTTGGACTAGCGGTTCCTACGAGCAGTACTTC. It codes for CASSYSIWTSGSYEQYF.

The V call is TRBV7-2, the J call TRBJ1-6; D call uncertain. Looked up from germline, CDR1 is SGHTA and CDR2 is FQGNSA. The CDR3 extends over 12 amino acids. Deletions cut 6 bases from V and 7 bases from J, with 7 bases between. The CDR3 sequence: CASRTQNSPLHF. The DNA of the CDR3 is TGTGCCAGCAGAACACAGAATTCACCCCTCCACTTT.

This chain connects TRBV29-1 to TRBJ2-5; maybe TRBD2 (5 bases). The V gene lost 8 bases and the J gene lost 5 bases, with 9 bases spanning the gap. CDR3 size: 10 residues. CDR1 and CDR2 (germline): SQVTM, ANQGSEA. CDR3 amino acids: CSSRDETQYF. For the CDR3, the DNA is TGCAGCTCACGGGATGAGACCCAGTACTTC.

This clone is deemed medium-sized (0.01 to 0.1%). The CDR3 nucleotides are TGTGCCAGCAGCCGGGACAGCCCCTACGAGCAGTACTTC. It codes for CASSRDSPYEQYF. This sequence joins TRBV6-5 and TRBJ2-7; 7 bases map to TRBD1. Germline CDR1 MNHEY, CDR2 SVGAGI. CDR3 size: 13 residues. With V trimmed by 6 bases and J by 2 bases, 4 bases remained unmatched.

The rearrangement links TRBV6-5 to TRBJ1-4; D gene uncertain. The CDR3 has 15 residues. CDR1 and CDR2 from the germline V gene are MNHEY and SVGAGI. V was clipped by 6 bases and J by 4 bases, with 15 bases between them. Here the CDR3 reads CASSLTSGLNEKLFF. The DNA of the CDR3 is TGTGCCAGCAGCCTAACCAGTGGGCTTAATGAAAAACTGTTTTTT.

This chain uses TRBV7-2 with TRBJ2-3; TRBD2 aligns across 7 bases. The V gene end was trimmed by 1 base and the J gene end by 5 bases; junction bases not matched to a gene: 0. Germline loops: CDR1 SGHTA, CDR2 FQGNSA. This CDR3 is built from 13 residues. The CDR3 sequence: CASSLERGDTQYF. CDR3 coding DNA: TGTGCCAGCAGCTTAGAGCGGGGAGATACGCAGTATTTT.

J is TRBJ2-1 and V is TRBV7-6; TRBD2 matches at 10 bases. This CDR3 has 18 residues. The V segment lost 1 base and the J segment 0 bases; nucleotides outside the gene matches: 6. Looked up from germline, CDR1 is SGHVS and CDR2 is FNYEAQ. CDR3 in DNA: TGTGCCAGCAGCTTAGGCACTAGCGGGATTCACTCCTACAATGAGCAGTTCTTC. It translates to CASSLGTSGIHSYNEQFF. The full variable domain, with the rest looked up from reference TRBV7-6 and TRBJ2-1, is GAGVSQSPRYKVTKRGQDVALRCDPISGHVSLYWYRQALGQGPEFLTYFNYEAQQDKSGLPNDRFSAERPEGSISTLTIQRTEQRDSAMYRCASSLGTSGIHSYNEQFFGPGTRLTVL.

This clone was seen a handful of times. The chain combines TRBV5-1 with TRBJ2-7, with 10 bases identical to TRBD2. V shed 0 bases and J 6 bases; nucleotides not matched to a gene: 9. There are 16 residues in the CDR3. The V gene's germline CDR1 is SGHRS and CDR2 YFSETQ. CDR3 DNA sequence: TGCGCCAGCAGCTTGGGGTCTAGCGGGAGTCTCATCGAGCAGTACTTC. Protein: CASSLGSSGSLIEQYF. The entire variable domain, with the rest obtained from reference TRBV5-1 and TRBJ2-7, is as follows: KAGVTQTPRYLIKTRGQQVTLSCSPISGHRSVSWYQQTPGQGLQFLFEYFSETQRNKGNFPGRFSGRQFSNSRSEMNVSTLELGDSALYLCASSLGSSGSLIEQYFGPGTRLTVT.

The chain has TRBV18 and TRBJ1-1, with D tentatively TRBD1 (5 bases). The CDR3 is 14 residues long. CDR1 and CDR2 (germline): KGHSH, LQKENI. V was trimmed by 5 bases and J by 5 bases, leaving 15 bases between them. The CDR3 region is CASSIPGKVTEAFF. As DNA, the CDR3 is TGTGCCAGCTCAATCCCAGGGAAGGTGACTGAAGCTTTCTTT.

The rearrangement uses TRBV9 and TRBJ2-5, with D possibly being TRBD1 (5 bases). Germline assignment: CDR1 SGDLS and CDR2 YYNGEE. This CDR3 is 16 amino acids long. V dropped 0 bases and J dropped 4 bases, with 16 bases sitting between them. In DNA, the CDR3 is TGTGCCAGCAGCGTAGAGGGGCGCCCGGTAGCAGAGACCCAGTACTTC. Translated, it gives CASSVEGRPVAETQYF.

The V and J genes are TRBV5-4 and TRBJ2-7; TRBD2 aligns across 14 bases. Germline CDR1 SGHNT, CDR2 YYREEE (reference sequence). J lost 7 bases, V lost 4 bases, and 7 bases had no gene match. The CDR3 runs 15 residues. The CDR3, as DNA: TGTGCCAGCAGCCCCGGGACTAGCGGGAGTCGGGAGCAGTACTTC. Encoded protein: CASSPGTSGSREQYF.

The chain is built from TRBV11-2 and TRBJ2-7; 10 bases match TRBD1. Looked up from germline, CDR1 is SGHAT and CDR2 is FQNNGV. The CDR3 loop spans 16 amino acids. V was pared by 4 bases and J by 5 bases, with 11 bases of the junction left unmatched. CDR3 region: CASSSLAGTGAHEQYF. The CDR3 nucleotides are TGTGCCAGCAGCTCCCTAGCCGGGACAGGGGCCCACGAGCAGTACTTC.

The V gene is TRBV10-3, the J gene TRBJ2-1; the match to TRBD1 covers 9 bases. The CDR3 consists of 13 residues. Looked up from germline, CDR1 is ENHRY and CDR2 is SYGVKD. V gave up 6 bases and J gave up 5 bases; unmatched junction bases: 2. CDR3 sequence (DNA): TGTGCCATCAGGGGGACAGGGAACAATGAGCAGTTCTTC. Its translation is CAIRGTGNNEQFF.

The V and J genes are TRBV5-1 and TRBJ2-3; 11 nucleotides align to TRBD1. CDR1 and CDR2 from the germline V gene are SGHRS and YFSETQ. This CDR3 spans 15 amino acids. Germline trimming cut 5 bases from V and 3 bases from J; bases unmatched to any gene: 5. The CDR3 reads CASSVGTGGTDTQYF. CDR3 nucleotides: TGCGCCAGCAGTGTCGGGACAGGGGGGACAGATACGCAGTATTTT.

The chain carries TRBV9 and TRBJ2-2; tentatively, D is TRBD1 (5 bases). The CDR3 contains 14 residues. Germline V gene lookup returns CDR1 SGDLS and CDR2 YYNGEE. V lost 0 bases to trimming and J lost 7 bases, with 10 bases between them. CDR3 nucleotide sequence: TGTGCCAGCAGCGTAGGGGGCGTGAGCGGGGAGCTGTTTTTT. As protein: CASSVGGVSGELFF.